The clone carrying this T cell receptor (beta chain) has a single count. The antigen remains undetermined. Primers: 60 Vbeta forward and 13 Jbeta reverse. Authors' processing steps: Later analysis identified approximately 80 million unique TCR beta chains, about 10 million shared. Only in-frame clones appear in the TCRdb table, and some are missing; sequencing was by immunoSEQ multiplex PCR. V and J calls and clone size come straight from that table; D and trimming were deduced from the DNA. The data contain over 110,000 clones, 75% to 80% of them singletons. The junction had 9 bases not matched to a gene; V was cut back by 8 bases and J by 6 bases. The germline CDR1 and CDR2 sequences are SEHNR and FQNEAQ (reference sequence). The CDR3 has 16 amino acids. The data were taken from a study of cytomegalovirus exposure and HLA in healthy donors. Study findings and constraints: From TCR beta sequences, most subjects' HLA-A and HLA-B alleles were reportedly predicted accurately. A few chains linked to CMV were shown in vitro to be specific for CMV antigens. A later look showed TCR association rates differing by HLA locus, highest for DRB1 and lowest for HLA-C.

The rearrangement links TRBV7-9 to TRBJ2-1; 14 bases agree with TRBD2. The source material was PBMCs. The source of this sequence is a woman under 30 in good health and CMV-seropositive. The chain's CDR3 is CASPTPGTSGSNEQFF. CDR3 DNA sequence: TGTGCCAGCCCCACACCTGGGACTAGCGGGAGCAATGAGCAGTTCTTC.